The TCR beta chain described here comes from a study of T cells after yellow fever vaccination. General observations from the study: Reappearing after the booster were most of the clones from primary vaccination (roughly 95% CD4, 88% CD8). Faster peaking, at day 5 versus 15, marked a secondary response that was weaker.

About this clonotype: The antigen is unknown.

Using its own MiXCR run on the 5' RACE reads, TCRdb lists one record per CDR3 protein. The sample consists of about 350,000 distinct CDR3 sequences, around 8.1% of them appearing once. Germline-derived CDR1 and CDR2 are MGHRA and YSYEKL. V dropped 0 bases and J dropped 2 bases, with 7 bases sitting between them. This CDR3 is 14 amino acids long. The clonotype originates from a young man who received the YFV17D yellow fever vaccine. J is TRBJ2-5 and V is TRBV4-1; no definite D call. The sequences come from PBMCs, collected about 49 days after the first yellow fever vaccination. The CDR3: CASSQESGQETQYF. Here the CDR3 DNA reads TGCGCCAGCAGCCAAGAGTCCGGGCAAGAGACCCAGTACTTC.